The clone carrying this T cell receptor (beta chain) occurred many times. The entry originates in a study of T-cell reconstitution after alpha-beta-depleted transplantation in children. Unique molecular identifiers were incorporated when the TCRbeta library was constructed. Each CDR3 protein gets one entry after TCRdb re-called the PCR reads with MiXCR. Counted here are around 500,000 distinct CDR3 sequences, around 13% occurring once; the ten biggest clones make up about 6%. The CDR3 runs 13 residues. Germline V gives CDR1 SGHDT, CDR2 YYEEEE. V was shortened by 4 bases and J by 9 bases, with 14 bases between the two germline ends.

Sample: PBMCs from the stem cell graft donor, taken from the stem cell graft. The origin of this receptor is a human donor who donated a stem cell graft to a child with combined immunodeficiency. This chain joins TRBV5-6 and TRBJ2-1, with D tentatively TRBD2 (6 bases). The CDR3 spells CASSLGGDGEQFF. The CDR3 nucleotides read TGTGCCAGCAGCCTCGGGGGAGATGGTGAGCAGTTCTTC.